This T cell receptor (beta chain) was sequenced in a study of cytomegalovirus exposure and HLA in healthy donors. Overall study findings and caveats: In vitro work confirmed that a few CMV-associated chains recognize CMV antigens. It was reported that the classifier diagnosed cytomegalovirus status with high specificity and sensitivity in both the original and validation cohorts.

A 120-subject validation cohort, separate from the approximately 690-subject first cohort, supplied the donors. Clones were read by immunoSEQ multiplex PCR, and TCRdb kept only the in-frame ones, dropping some. Counted here are hundreds of thousands of clones, roughly 83% occurring once; the ten biggest clones make up around 5.6%. This clone was seen once. Its matching antigen is unknown. V lost 0 bases to trimming and J lost 3 bases, with 9 bases between them. The germline gives CDR1 LNHNV, CDR2 YYDKDF (reference sequence). This CDR3 is 15 amino acids long. What was sequenced was PBMCs. This receptor was identified in a woman aged 18-29 years in good health and CMV-seronegative. The V call is TRBV15, the J call TRBJ1-5; D uncertain. The CDR3 sequence is CATSRDFGSNQPQHF. DNA for the CDR3: TGTGCCACCAGCAGAGATTTTGGGTCCAATCAGCCCCAGCATTTT.